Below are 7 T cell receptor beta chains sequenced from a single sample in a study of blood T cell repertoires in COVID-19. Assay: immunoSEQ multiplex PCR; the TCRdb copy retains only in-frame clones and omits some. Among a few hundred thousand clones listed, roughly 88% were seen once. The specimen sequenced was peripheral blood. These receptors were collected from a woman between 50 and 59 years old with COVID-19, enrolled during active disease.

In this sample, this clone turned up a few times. The CDR3 DNA reads as TGTGCCAGCTCACCACAGGGGGCGAACACTGAAGCTTTCTTT. Translating it yields CASSPQGANTEAFF. The rearrangement joins TRBV18 to TRBJ1-1; TRBD1 matches 7 bases. The CDR3 has 14 residues. The V gene's germline CDR1 is KGHSH and CDR2 LQKENI. Trimming removed 1 base from V and 1 base from J; junction bases left unmatched: 0.

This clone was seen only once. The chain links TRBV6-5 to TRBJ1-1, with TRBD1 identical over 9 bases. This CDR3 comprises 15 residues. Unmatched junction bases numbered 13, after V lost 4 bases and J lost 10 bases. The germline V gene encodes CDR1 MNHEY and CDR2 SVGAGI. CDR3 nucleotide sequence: TGTGCCAGCAGTTTTACATCTACAGGGGGCATTGGAGCTTTCTTT. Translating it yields CASSFTSTGGIGAFF.

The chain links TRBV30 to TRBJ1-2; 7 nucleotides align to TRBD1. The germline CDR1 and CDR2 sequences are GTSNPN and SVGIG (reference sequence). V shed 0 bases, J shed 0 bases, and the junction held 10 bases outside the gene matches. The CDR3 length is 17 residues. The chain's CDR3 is CAWSVWTLTGTNYGYTF. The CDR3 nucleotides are TGTGCCTGGAGTGTATGGACTCTGACAGGGACTAACTATGGCTACACCTTC.

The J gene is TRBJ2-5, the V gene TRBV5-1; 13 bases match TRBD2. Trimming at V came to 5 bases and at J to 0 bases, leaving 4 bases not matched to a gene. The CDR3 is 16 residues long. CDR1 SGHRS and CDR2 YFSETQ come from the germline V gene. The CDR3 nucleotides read TGCGCCAGCAGTCCTGGACTAGCGGGGGACCAAGAGACCCAGTACTTC. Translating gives CASSPGLAGDQETQYF.

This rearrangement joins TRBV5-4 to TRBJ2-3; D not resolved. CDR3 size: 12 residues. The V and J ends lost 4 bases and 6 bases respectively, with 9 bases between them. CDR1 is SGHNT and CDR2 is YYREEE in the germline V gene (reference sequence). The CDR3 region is CASSLPMDTQYF. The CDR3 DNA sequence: TGTGCCAGCAGCCTACCAATGGATACGCAGTATTTT.

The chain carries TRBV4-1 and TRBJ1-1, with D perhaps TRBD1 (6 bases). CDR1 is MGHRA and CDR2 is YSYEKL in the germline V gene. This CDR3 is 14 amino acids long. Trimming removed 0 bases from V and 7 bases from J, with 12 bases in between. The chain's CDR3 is CASSQEGASDEAFF. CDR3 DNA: TGCGCCAGCAGCCAAGAGGGGGCTTCCGATGAAGCTTTCTTT.

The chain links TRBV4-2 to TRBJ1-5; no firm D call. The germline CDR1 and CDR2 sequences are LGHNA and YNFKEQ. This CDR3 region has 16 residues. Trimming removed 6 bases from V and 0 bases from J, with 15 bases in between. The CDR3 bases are TGTGCCAGCAGACCTGCGGCCGGGGATAGCAATCAGCCCCAGCATTTT. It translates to CASRPAAGDSNQPQHF.